This T cell receptor (beta chain) is drawn from a study of post-analysis software for immune sequencing data. Study as a whole: Relapsing-remitting, secondary progressive and progressive-relapsing multiple sclerosis courses were included. Study-wide results and caveats: There was significantly lower normalized Chao1 diversity in multiple sclerosis patients than in controls. Strong co-clustering by F measure linked samples that shared a preparation batch. Compared with controls, patients had more of about 5 TRBV segments, including TRBV5-6, TRBV5-1 and TRBV20-1.

In regard to this clonotype: What it recognizes is unknown.

V lost 8 bases to trimming and J lost 5 bases, with 11 bases between them. The CDR3 spans 12 residues. Researchers reported that TCR beta cDNA libraries carried unique molecular identifiers. The authors obtained roughly 550,000 cDNA molecules from about 0.94 to 9.7 million T cells. TCRdb analysed the PCR reads with MiXCR anew, one entry per CDR3 protein. The data contain almost 700,000 distinct CDR3 sequences, 55% to 60% of them singletons. The sequenced material came from blood. This TCR came from a girl aged 2 to 10 with multiple sclerosis. V usage is TRBV12-3 or TRBV12-4 and J usage is TRBJ2-3; D might be TRBD1 (5 bases). The CDR3 DNA sequence: TGTGCCAGCTCCAGGGTCGGAGATACGCAGTATTTT. It encodes CASSRVGDTQYF.